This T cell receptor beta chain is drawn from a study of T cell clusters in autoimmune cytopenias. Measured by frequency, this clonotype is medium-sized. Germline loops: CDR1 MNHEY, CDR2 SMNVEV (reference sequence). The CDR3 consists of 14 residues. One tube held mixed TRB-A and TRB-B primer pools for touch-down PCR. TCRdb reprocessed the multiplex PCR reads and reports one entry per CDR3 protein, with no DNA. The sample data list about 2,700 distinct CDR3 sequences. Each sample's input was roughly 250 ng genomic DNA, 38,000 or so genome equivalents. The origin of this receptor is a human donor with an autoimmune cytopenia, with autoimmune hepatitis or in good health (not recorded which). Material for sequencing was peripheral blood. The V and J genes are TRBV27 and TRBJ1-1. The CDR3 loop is CASSLSWGNTEAFF.